Listed here are 27 T cell receptor beta chains from one sample, sequenced in a study of cytomegalovirus exposure and HLA in healthy donors. In the PCR, 60 Vbeta and 13 Jbeta primers were used. The protocol was immunoSEQ multiplex PCR, while the TCRdb copy is restricted to in-frame clones and leaves out a portion. The sample yields roughly 110,000 clones, about 70% seen once. Input material: PBMCs. All receptors come from a man aged 25-45 years in good health and CMV-seropositive.

The chain combines TRBV6-6 with TRBJ1-2; D is unclear. CDR1 and CDR2 from the germline V gene are MNHNY and SVGAGI (reference sequence). The CDR3 loop spans 13 amino acids. Trimming pared 1 base from V and 8 bases from J, leaving 11 bases between. The CDR3 here is CASSYFRGYGYTF. CDR3 DNA: TGTGCCAGCAGTTACTTTCGAGGGTACGGCTACACCTTC.

V is TRBV29-1 and J is TRBJ2-4; possibly TRBD1 for D (5 bases). The germline gives CDR1 SQVTM, CDR2 ANQGSEA. The CDR3 has 13 residues. The V and J ends lost 0 bases and 4 bases respectively, with 7 bases between them. This CDR3 is CSVEEQAKNIQYF. The CDR3, as DNA: TGCAGCGTTGAAGAACAGGCTAAAAACATTCAGTACTTC.

The chain employs TRBV28 and TRBJ1-4, with D possibly matching TRBD1 (6 bases). The CDR3 consists of 17 residues. Per germline, CDR1 MDHEN and CDR2 SYDVKM. Trimming stripped 6 bases from V and 0 bases from J, with 17 bases between. CDR3 protein: CASSHSGGPATNEKLFF. The CDR3 DNA sequence: TGTGCCAGCAGCCATTCCGGGGGGCCGGCAACTAATGAAAAACTGTTTTTT.

The chain couples TRBV27 to TRBJ2-2; D is unresolved. The V and J ends lost 5 bases and 0 bases respectively, with 7 bases between them. Per the germline V gene, CDR1 is MNHEY and CDR2 is SMNVEV (reference sequence). The CDR3 covers 14 residues. In nucleotides, the CDR3 is TGTGCCAGCAGTCCCTCCCCGAACACCGGGGAGCTGTTTTTT. Amino acids: CASSPSPNTGELFF.

J is TRBJ1-4 and V is TRBV9; 8 bases fit TRBD1. The germline V gene encodes CDR1 SGDLS and CDR2 YYNGEE. V lost 6 bases, J lost 8 bases, and 12 bases stayed unmatched. This CDR3 contains 15 residues. For the CDR3, the DNA is TGTGCCAGCACCAGGACCGGGACAGGTTGGGAAAAACTGTTTTTT. It encodes CASTRTGTGWEKLFF.

V is TRBV4-2 and J is TRBJ2-5; 12 bases line up with TRBD1. The junction had 10 bases not matched to a gene; V was cut back by 0 bases and J by 11 bases. This CDR3 has 16 amino acids. Germline V CDR1 and CDR2: LGHNA, YNFKEQ. CDR3 amino acids: CASSQDRGQGAREQYF. The CDR3 DNA sequence: TGTGCCAGCAGCCAAGATAGGGGACAGGGGGCTAGAGAGCAGTACTTC.

This chain joins TRBV28 and TRBJ2-3; 12 bases agree with TRBD2. Germline-derived CDR1 and CDR2 are MDHEN and SYDVKM. The CDR3 has 16 amino acids. Trimming removed 5 bases from V and 5 bases from J; junction bases left unmatched: 8. The chain's CDR3 is CASSPLAGGFGDTQYF. CDR3 DNA: TGTGCCAGCAGTCCTCTAGCGGGGGGGTTTGGAGATACGCAGTATTTT.

This chain uses TRBV15 with TRBJ1-1; TRBD1 might be the D (6 bases). Trimming left V 1 base short and J 10 bases short, with 19 bases between. The CDR3 is 15 residues long. The V gene's germline CDR1 is LNHNV and CDR2 YYDKDF (reference sequence). This CDR3 reads CATSRGDTTGFVAFF. CDR3 bases: TGTGCCACCAGCAGAGGGGATACGACAGGATTTGTAGCTTTCTTT. The entire variable domain, with the rest obtained from reference TRBV15 and TRBJ1-1, is as follows: DAMVIQNPRYQVTQFGKPVTLSCSQTLNHNVMYWYQQKSSQAPKLLFHYYDKDFNNEADTPDNFQSRRPNTSFCFLDIRSPGLGDTAMYLCATSRGDTTGFVAFFGQGTRLTVV.

The chain recombines TRBV2 with TRBJ2-1; TRBD1 might be the D (5 bases). This CDR3 comprises 12 residues. CDR1 and CDR2 (germline): SNHLY, FYNNEI. Trimming took 5 bases from V and 4 from J, leaving 6 bases between them. CDR3: CASSRGYNEQFF. CDR3 nucleotide sequence: TGTGCCAGCAGTAGGGGTTACAATGAGCAGTTCTTC.

This chain uses TRBV10-3 with TRBJ1-5, with D possibly being TRBD1 (6 bases). V lost 0 bases and J 3 bases, leaving 9 bases between the germline ends. Germline assignment: CDR1 ENHRY and CDR2 SYGVKD. CDR3 length: 15 amino acids. In nucleotides, the CDR3 is TGTGCCATCAGTGAGTCCAGGGGCCCCAATCAGCCCCAGCATTTT. It codes for CAISESRGPNQPQHF.

This chain connects TRBV29-1 to TRBJ1-2; 8 positions match TRBD1. Trimming cost V 2 bases and J 3 bases; bases outside gene matches: 2. The CDR3 has 13 residues. CDR1 and CDR2 from the germline V gene are SQVTM and ANQGSEA. This CDR3 is CSVERTGHYGYTF. CDR3 DNA: TGCAGCGTTGAACGGACAGGGCACTATGGCTACACCTTC. Combining the CDR3 with reference TRBV29-1 and TRBJ1-2 gives the whole variable domain SAVISQKPSRDICQRGTSLTIQCQVDSQVTMMFWYRQQPGQSLTLIATANQGSEATYESGFVIDKFPISRPNLTFSTLTVSNMSPEDSSIYLCSVERTGHYGYTFGSGTRLTVV.

This clone was found a few times. The chain has TRBV19 and TRBJ1-1; tentative D call: TRBD1 (5 bases). Germline V gene data show CDR1 as LNHDA and CDR2 as SQIVND (reference sequence). The CDR3 runs to 14 residues. Trimming took 5 bases from V and 3 from J, leaving 13 bases between them. The CDR3 loop reads CASSQQEKDTEAFF. DNA of the CDR3: TGTGCCAGTAGTCAACAGGAGAAGGACACTGAAGCTTTCTTT.

This clone showed up just once. V and J are TRBV7-8 and TRBJ1-1; possible D gene TRBD1, 6 bases. Trimming cost V 4 bases and J 5 bases, with 20 bases left between them. The germline gives CDR1 SGHVS, CDR2 FQNEAQ. CDR3 length: 16 residues. CDR3 sequence (DNA): TGTGCCAGCAGCTCCCTGCGGGGGGCCGGATGGACTGAAGCTTTCTTT. It yields the protein CASSSLRGAGWTEAFF.

The chain employs TRBV28 and TRBJ1-3; D unclear. CDR1 MDHEN and CDR2 SYDVKM come from the germline V gene. V was clipped by 6 bases and J by 0 bases, with 9 bases between them. The CDR3 runs to 14 residues. CDR3 region: CASRSGSSGNTIYF. CDR3 DNA sequence: TGTGCCAGCAGGTCCGGGTCCTCTGGAAACACCATATATTTT. The whole variable domain, remainder taken from reference TRBV28 and TRBJ1-3, is DVKVTQSSRYLVKRTGEKVFLECVQDMDHENMFWYRQDPGLGLRLIYFSYDVKMKEKGDIPEGYSVSREKKERFSLILESASTNQTSMYLCASRSGSSGNTIYFGEGSWLTVV.

By share of the sample, this clone is medium-sized. The rearrangement links TRBV29-1 to TRBJ1-2; 9 bases fit TRBD1. V dropped 7 bases and J dropped 4; count of bases not matched to a gene: 10. This CDR3 comprises 14 residues. Germline V lookup: CDR1 SQVTM, CDR2 ANQGSEA. CDR3 residues: CSGGDRESAYGYTF. For the CDR3, the DNA is TGCAGCGGGGGGGACAGGGAGAGCGCCTATGGCTACACCTTC.

V gene TRBV5-1 combines with J gene TRBJ2-2; maybe TRBD2 (5 bases). Germline CDR1 is SGHRS and CDR2 is YFSETQ. V gave up 7 bases and J gave up 1 base, with 14 bases separating them. The CDR3 totals 15 residues. CDR3 loop: CASGYSGGNTGELFF. CDR3 DNA sequence: TGCGCCAGCGGATACAGCGGAGGGAACACCGGGGAGCTGTTTTTT.

This clone has only a few counts. The chain is built from TRBV28 and TRBJ1-2, with D possibly being TRBD1 (6 bases). V was pared by 6 bases and J by 6 bases, with 14 bases between. Germline V lookup: CDR1 MDHEN, CDR2 SYDVKM. This CDR3 is 13 amino acids long. The CDR3 nucleotides are TGTGCCAGCAGGACACAGGGTATGGATGGCTACACCTTC. Amino acids: CASRTQGMDGYTF.

Many counts were recorded for this clone. The chain links TRBV5-1 to TRBJ1-1; D not certain. CDR3 length equals 14 residues. Looked up from germline, CDR1 is SGHRS and CDR2 is YFSETQ. The ends were cut back, 4 bases at V and 1 base at J, with 11 bases in the middle. CDR3 DNA: TGCGCCAGCAGCCCCGGTCGAGAGAACACTGAAGCTTTCTTT. This translates into CASSPGRENTEAFF.

The chain uses TRBV6-1 and TRBJ1-1; D unclear. Trimming pared 6 bases from V and 1 base from J, leaving 9 bases between. This CDR3 is 13 amino acids long. The germline CDR1 and CDR2 sequences are MNHNS and SASEGT. CDR3 amino acids: CASRTNWNTEAFF. The CDR3 coding sequence is TGTGCCAGCAGGACAAACTGGAACACTGAAGCTTTCTTT.

This chain joins TRBV6-5 and TRBJ1-6, with 7 bases identical to TRBD1. With 5 bases clipped from V and 4 bases from J, the junction kept 5 bases outside the gene matches. This CDR3 has 15 residues. Germline lookup yields CDR1 MNHEY and CDR2 SVGAGI. CDR3 nucleotide sequence: TGTGCCAGCAGTCGGGACAGTATTTATAATTCACCCCTCCACTTT. The encoded protein is CASSRDSIYNSPLHF.

This clone has just a few counts. The V call is TRBV7-6, the J call TRBJ2-1, with 10 nucleotides matching TRBD2. This CDR3 has 15 amino acids. The junction had 8 bases not matched to a gene; V was cut back by 5 bases and J by 7 bases. Looked up from germline, CDR1 is SGHVS and CDR2 is FNYEAQ. CDR3 in DNA: TGTGCCAGCAGCCGAGGACTAGCGGAAGGGAATGAGCAGTTCTTC. Amino acid sequence: CASSRGLAEGNEQFF.

The J gene is TRBJ2-7, the V gene TRBV2, with D possibly being TRBD2 (6 bases). This CDR3 region has 15 residues. Trimming removed 3 bases from V and 0 bases from J, with 12 bases in between. Germline-derived CDR1 and CDR2 are SNHLY and FYNNEI. CDR3 nucleotide sequence: TGTGCCAGCAGTGAGGAGCAGGGAGGCTCCTACGAGCAGTACTTC. Protein product: CASSEEQGGSYEQYF.

The chain joins TRBV9 to TRBJ1-4, with TRBD1 as a possible D gene (5 bases). V gave up 3 bases and J gave up 8 bases, with 17 bases separating them. The CDR3 extends over 15 amino acids. Germline lookup yields CDR1 SGDLS and CDR2 YYNGEE. CDR3 bases: TGTGCCAGCAGCGCCCCCGGGGAGGGGTGGGAAAAACTGTTTTTT. It specifies CASSAPGEGWEKLFF.

This chain joins TRBV2 and TRBJ2-7, with 8 bases lining up with TRBD1. With 8 bases clipped from V and 4 bases from J, the junction kept 25 bases outside the gene matches. CDR3 length: 19 residues. CDR1 and CDR2 from the germline V gene are SNHLY and FYNNEI. The CDR3 sequence: CASRPLQEDRGQGWYEQYF. CDR3 in DNA: TGTGCCAGCCGCCCGCTCCAGGAGGACCGTGGACAGGGATGGTACGAGCAGTACTTC.

This clone has more than one count but fewer than ten. This chain links TRBV4-1 with TRBJ2-3; perhaps TRBD1 as D (5 bases). V lost 0 bases to trimming and J lost 2 bases, with 12 bases between them. From germline, CDR1 is MGHRA and CDR2 YSYEKL. The CDR3 consists of 16 residues. In DNA, the CDR3 is TGCGCCAGCAGCCAAGATCAGGGCGCCCTCACAGATACGCAGTATTTT. It codes for CASSQDQGALTDTQYF.

The chain employs TRBV19 and TRBJ2-3; 8 bases fit TRBD2. With V trimmed by 4 bases and J by 2 bases, 5 bases remained unmatched. In germline, CDR1 is LNHDA, CDR2 SQIVND (reference sequence). This CDR3 has 15 amino acids. The CDR3 DNA is TGTGCCAGTAGTACCGTAGCGGGGAACACAGATACGCAGTATTTT. Encoded protein: CASSTVAGNTDTQYF. The whole variable domain, filled in from reference TRBV19 and TRBJ2-3, reads DGGITQSPKYLFRKEGQNVTLSCEQNLNHDAMYWYRQDPGQGLRLIYYSQIVNDFQKGDIAEGYSVSREKKESFPLTVTSAQKNPTAFYLCASSTVAGNTDTQYFGPGTRLTVL.

The chain joins TRBV28 to TRBJ2-2; D might be TRBD2 (6 bases). The CDR3 consists of 13 residues. CDR1 and CDR2 (germline): MDHEN, SYDVKM. Between the trimmed V and J ends, which lost 6 bases and 2 bases, there was a span of 7 bases. CDR3 region: CASRGGNTGELFF. The DNA for the CDR3 is TGTGCCAGCAGGGGGGGAAACACCGGGGAGCTGTTTTTT.